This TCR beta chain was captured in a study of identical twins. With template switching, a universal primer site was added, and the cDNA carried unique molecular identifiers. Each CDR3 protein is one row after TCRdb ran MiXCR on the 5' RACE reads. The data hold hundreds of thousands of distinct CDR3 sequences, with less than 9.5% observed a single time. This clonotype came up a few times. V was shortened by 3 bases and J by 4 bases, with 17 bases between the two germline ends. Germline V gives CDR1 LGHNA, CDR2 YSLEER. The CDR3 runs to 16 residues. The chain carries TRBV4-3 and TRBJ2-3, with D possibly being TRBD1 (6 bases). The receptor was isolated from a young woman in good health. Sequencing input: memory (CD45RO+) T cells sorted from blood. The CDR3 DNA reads TGCGCCAGCAGCCACCCTCAGGGGATGCGGCCAGATACGCAGTATTTT. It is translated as CASSHPQGMRPDTQYF.